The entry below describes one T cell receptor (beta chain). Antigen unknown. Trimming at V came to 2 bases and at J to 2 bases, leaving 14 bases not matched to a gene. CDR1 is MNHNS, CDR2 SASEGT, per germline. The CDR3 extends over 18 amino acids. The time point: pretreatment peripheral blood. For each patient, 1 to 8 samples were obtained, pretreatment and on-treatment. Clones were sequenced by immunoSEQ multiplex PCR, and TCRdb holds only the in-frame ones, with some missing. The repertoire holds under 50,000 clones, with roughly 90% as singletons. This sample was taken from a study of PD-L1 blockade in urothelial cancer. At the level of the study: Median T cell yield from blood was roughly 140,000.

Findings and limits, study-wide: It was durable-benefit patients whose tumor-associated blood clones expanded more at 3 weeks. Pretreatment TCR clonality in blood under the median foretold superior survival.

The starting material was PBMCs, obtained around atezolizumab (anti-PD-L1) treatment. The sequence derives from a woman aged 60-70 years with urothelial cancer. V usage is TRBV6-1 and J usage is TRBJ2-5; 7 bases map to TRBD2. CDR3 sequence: CASSEWKSGLPFQETQYF. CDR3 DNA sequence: TGTGCCAGCAGTGAATGGAAATCGGGACTACCATTTCAAGAGACCCAGTACTTC.